This TCR beta chain was identified during a study of T-cell memory formation after mild COVID-19. TCRdb called the 5' RACE reads again in MiXCR, with one record for every CDR3 protein. This sample yields about 150,000 distinct CDR3 sequences, of which about a third are seen a single time; around 11% belongs to the top ten. CDR3 size: 15 residues. Losses at the gene ends were 1 base for V and 6 bases for J; bases not matched to a gene: 6. Looked up from germline, CDR1 is LGHNA and CDR2 is YNFKEQ. The clonotype comes from an adult woman who had mild COVID-19 (a few samples of this study predate the infection). Cell type and time point are not known. Sequencing input: PBMCs or a T cell subset sorted from them (not recorded which). The genes are TRBV4-2 and TRBJ2-7; 10 bases map to TRBD2. The CDR3 here is CASSQGLAGVVEQYF. The CDR3 DNA follows: TGTGCCAGCAGCCAAGGCCTAGCGGGGGTAGTCGAGCAGTACTTC.